The 29 T cell receptor beta chains reported below all come from one sample, sequenced in a study of T cells in Graves' hyperthyroidism and ophthalmopathy. Using RNA transcripts as the source, TCR beta CDR3 regions were amplified. The study used the HTBI primer set for a first-round RT-PCR of the TCR CDR3. TCRdb re-called the multiplex PCR reads through MiXCR, storing one row per CDR3 protein. Altogether around 300,000 distinct CDR3 sequences are present, about 20% being singletons, with the ten largest covering around two thirds. Sequenced: blood. These receptors were obtained from a man aged 25-45 years with Graves' ophthalmopathy.

There are a few counts of this clonotype. The J gene is TRBJ1-2, the V gene TRBV5-1; D might be TRBD1 (5 bases). V lost 0 bases and J 5 bases, leaving 11 bases between the germline ends. Germline CDR1 SGHRS, CDR2 YFSETQ. The CDR3 totals 14 residues. CDR3 loop: CASSLDRSGYGYTF. CDR3 DNA: TGCGCCAGCAGCTTGGACAGGAGCGGATATGGCTACACCTTC.

The V call is TRBV2, the J call TRBJ1-2; TRBD1 might be the D (5 bases). V lost 6 bases and J lost 8, with 22 bases in between. The CDR3 covers 15 residues. Germline CDR1 and CDR2: SNHLY and FYNNEI. Written as DNA, the CDR3 is TGTGCCAGCAGCGCGACAGTCCCGGACGTTAAGGGCTACACCTTC. Its translation is CASSATVPDVKGYTF.

This clonotype turned up a few times. The V call is TRBV29-1, the J call TRBJ2-7; D possibly matches TRBD1 or TRBD2 (5 bases each). The CDR3 spans 12 residues. Per the germline V gene, CDR1 is SQVTM and CDR2 is ANQGSEA. Trimming left V 6 bases short and J 0 bases short, with 9 bases between. CDR3 protein: CSVAGSSYEQYF. Written as DNA, the CDR3 is TGCAGCGTGGCAGGGAGCTCCTACGAGCAGTACTTC.

This clonotype was counted ten times or more. Germline and junction disagree at one end, which may indicate a read error. This chain uses TRBV5-1 with TRBJ2-1, with TRBD2 matching over 8 bases. The V gene's germline CDR1 is SGHRS and CDR2 YFSETQ. The CDR3 has 15 amino acids. This CDR3 is CASSSGLAGYNEQFF. As DNA, the CDR3 is TGTGCCAGCAGTTCAGGACTAGCAGGCTACAATGAGCAGTTCTTC.

This chain uses TRBV7-9 with TRBJ2-7; D remains unclear. Germline V gene lookup returns CDR1 SEHNR and CDR2 FQNEAQ (reference sequence). The CDR3 length is 13 residues. V dropped 5 bases and J dropped 5 bases, with 13 bases sitting between them. CDR3 nucleotides: TGTGCCAGCAGCCTGGGCCGGAGAAACGAGCAGTACTTC. Protein sequence: CASSLGRRNEQYF. The whole variable domain, filled in from reference TRBV7-9 and TRBJ2-7, reads DTGVSQNPRHKITKRGQNVTFRCDPISEHNRLYWYRQTLGQGPEFLTYFQNEAQLEKSRLLSDRFSAERPKGSFSTLEIQRTEQGDSAMYLCASSLGRRNEQYFGPGTRLTVT.

This rearrangement joins TRBV4-1 to TRBJ1-2; 8 nucleotides agree with TRBD1. J was trimmed by 7 bases and V by 1 base; bases with no gene match: 11. Germline V CDR1 and CDR2: MGHRA, YSYEKL. This CDR3 is 16 amino acids long. CDR3 amino acids: CASSQVPTGGRFGYTF. The CDR3 DNA sequence: TGCGCCAGCAGCCAAGTACCCACAGGGGGGCGATTTGGCTACACCTTC.

This clonotype was observed a handful of times. The chain couples TRBV10-1 to TRBJ2-1, with D possibly TRBD1 on 6 matching bases. CDR1 is WNHNN, CDR2 SYGVQD, per germline (reference sequence). The CDR3 spans 13 residues. Trimming cost V 9 bases and J 1 base, with 10 bases left between them. CDR3 coding DNA: TGCGCCAGACCAGGGGTTTCCTACAATGAGCAGTTCTTC. It yields the protein CARPGVSYNEQFF.

In its sample, this clonotype was seen many times. CDR3 in amino acids: CAWSVGGFGETQYF. The CDR3 region has the DNA TGTGCCTGGAGTGTCGGAGGGTTTGGGGAGACCCAGTACTTC. The rearrangement joins TRBV30 to TRBJ2-5; tentative D call: TRBD2 (6 bases). The germline V gene encodes CDR1 GTSNPN and CDR2 SVGIG (reference sequence). The V end was cut by 0 bases, the J end by 5 bases, with 13 bases between. The CDR3 spans 14 residues.

V gene TRBV7-6 combines with J gene TRBJ2-5; 11 nucleotides agree with TRBD2. CDR1 is SGHVS and CDR2 is FNYEAQ in the germline V gene. CDR3 length: 17 amino acids. V was clipped by 6 bases and J by 1 base; unmatched bases: 10. The CDR3 spells CASRSGLAVFAQETQYF. The CDR3 DNA sequence: TGTGCCAGCAGGTCGGGACTAGCGGTCTTTGCCCAAGAGACCCAGTACTTC.

This clonotype showed up many times. One end of the junction fails to match germline, which may point to a read error. The V call is TRBV13, the J call TRBJ2-1; no definite D call. The CDR3 contains 13 residues. Germline V CDR1 and CDR2: PRHDT, FYEKMQ (reference sequence). Here the CDR3 DNA reads TGTGCCAGCAGCTTATACTCCTCCAATGAGCAGTTCTTC. Its translation: CASSLYSSNEQFF.

The rearrangement links TRBV7-9 to TRBJ2-2; D is perhaps TRBD1 (5 bases). V was trimmed by 2 bases and J by 4 bases, leaving 11 bases between them. The CDR3 consists of 15 residues. In germline, CDR1 is SEHNR, CDR2 FQNEAQ (reference sequence). The CDR3 region is CASSLSRVGTGELFF. CDR3 nucleotides: TGTGCCAGCAGCTTATCCAGGGTTGGCACCGGGGAGCTGTTTTTT.

The chain recombines TRBV5-8 with TRBJ2-7; 9 nucleotides align to TRBD1. The CDR3 has 14 amino acids. With 4 bases clipped from V and 5 bases from J, the junction kept 7 bases outside the gene matches. Germline CDR1 SGHTS, CDR2 YDEGEE. The CDR3 coding sequence is TGTGCCAGCAGCCGGGGACAGGGTCTCGACGAGCAGTACTTC. Translating gives CASSRGQGLDEQYF.

This clonotype was detected ten times or more. The V call is TRBV11-3, the J call TRBJ2-7; no clear D. Trimming stripped 8 bases from V and 0 bases from J, with 14 bases between. The CDR3 has 14 residues. Germline-derived CDR1 and CDR2 are SGHNT and YENEEA. CDR3 bases: TGTGCCAGCCGCTCCAATTATCCCTCCTACGAGCAGTACTTC. Its translation: CASRSNYPSYEQYF.

This clonotype was observed at least ten times. The chain joins TRBV5-1 to TRBJ1-2; the D is unclear. V lost 0 bases and J 3 bases, leaving 9 bases between the germline ends. In germline, CDR1 is SGHRS, CDR2 YFSETQ. The length of the CDR3 is 14 residues. This CDR3 is CASSLERYYYGYTF. The CDR3 DNA reads as TGCGCCAGCAGCTTGGAACGGTATTACTATGGCTACACCTTC.

This chain joins TRBV20-1 and TRBJ1-2, with TRBD1 as a possible D gene (5 bases). V lost 3 bases to trimming and J lost 6 bases, with 20 bases between them. The CDR3 runs to 15 residues. Germline V gives CDR1 DFQATT, CDR2 SNEGSKA (reference sequence). CDR3 bases: TGCAGTGCTAGTTTAAGATTCGCAGGGAGCGATGGCTACACCTTC. As protein: CSASLRFAGSDGYTF.

The chain is built from TRBV4-1 and TRBJ1-4, with D maybe TRBD1 (6 bases). The V and J ends lost 5 bases and 6 bases respectively, with 19 bases between them. CDR1 MGHRA and CDR2 YSYEKL come from the germline V gene. This CDR3 comprises 16 residues. In DNA, the CDR3 is TGCGCCAGCAGCTTACGAGGGGGGCTAAAGGATGAAAAACTGTTTTTT. Translated: CASSLRGGLKDEKLFF.

This clonotype has only a few counts. The V and J genes are TRBV24-1 and TRBJ2-5; 10 bases fit TRBD2. Germline lookup yields CDR1 KGHDR and CDR2 SFDVKD. The CDR3 has 17 amino acids. Trimming took 5 bases from V and 4 from J; bases not matched to a gene: 12. The CDR3 DNA reads as TGTGCCACCAGTGGTCGGGGAAGCGGGAGGGGGGGAGAGACCCAGTACTTC. It yields the protein CATSGRGSGRGGETQYF.

V gene TRBV6-5 combines with J gene TRBJ2-3, with D possibly being TRBD2 (5 bases). This CDR3 spans 15 amino acids. Trimming stripped 0 bases from V and 4 bases from J, with 11 bases between. Germline values: CDR1 MNHEY, CDR2 SVGAGI. The CDR3 bases are TGTGCCAGCAGTTACTCGAGGGTGAGGTCAGATACGCAGTATTTT. As protein: CASSYSRVRSDTQYF.

This clonotype was seen repeatedly, ten times or more. The gene calls are TRBV6-1 and TRBJ2-7; TRBD2 aligns across 12 bases. The ends lost 3 bases at V and 4 bases at J; junction bases unmatched: 4. From germline, CDR1 is MNHNS and CDR2 SASEGT. The CDR3 is made up of 15 amino acids. CDR3 amino acids: CASSDSGTSGYEQYF. The CDR3 DNA sequence: TGTGCCAGCAGTGACTCCGGGACTAGCGGGTACGAGCAGTACTTC.

This clonotype appeared many times. V is TRBV20-1 and J is TRBJ1-2; possibly TRBD1 for D (6 bases). The CDR3 contains 15 residues. The V end lost 0 bases, the J end lost 2 bases, and 13 bases lay between the germline ends. CDR1 is DFQATT, CDR2 SNEGSKA, per germline (reference sequence). Here the CDR3 DNA reads TGCAGTGCTAGAGATATCCGGGGGGCGAACTATGGCTACACCTTC. It yields the protein CSARDIRGANYGYTF.

This chain joins TRBV6-2 or TRBV6-3 and TRBJ1-3; D is undetermined. The V gene lost 6 bases and the J gene lost 4 bases, with 4 bases spanning the gap. In germline, CDR1 is MNHEY, CDR2 SVGEGT. The CDR3 has 11 residues. Written as DNA, the CDR3 is TGTGCCAGCAGAACAGGAAACACCATATATTTT. Its translation is CASRTGNTIYF.

This clonotype was found many times. The V call is TRBV28, the J call TRBJ2-1, with D uncertain. CDR1 is MDHEN, CDR2 SYDVKM, per germline. This CDR3 is built from 16 residues. Trimming removed 5 bases at V and 0 bases at J, with 14 bases between. The CDR3 spells CASSRLPPSSYNEQFF. In DNA form, the CDR3 reads TGTGCCAGCAGTCGACTTCCTCCCAGCTCCTACAATGAGCAGTTCTTC. Looking up the rest from reference TRBV28 and TRBJ2-1 gives the full variable domain: DVKVTQSSRYLVKRTGEKVFLECVQDMDHENMFWYRQDPGLGLRLIYFSYDVKMKEKGDIPEGYSVSREKKERFSLILESASTNQTSMYLCASSRLPPSSYNEQFFGPGTRLTVL.

This clonotype was seen many times. The DNA of the CDR3 is TGCAGTGCTAGAGTGCTAGCGGGAATGACAGATACGCAGTATTTT. Its translation is CSARVLAGMTDTQYF. This chain uses TRBV20-1 with TRBJ2-3; 9 nucleotides agree with TRBD2. The CDR3 runs to 15 residues. Unmatched junction bases numbered 5, after V lost 1 base and J lost 3 bases. Per germline, CDR1 DFQATT and CDR2 SNEGSKA (reference sequence).

In this sample, this clonotype turned up a few times. This chain uses TRBV5-6 with TRBJ1-6, with D tentatively TRBD1 (5 bases). Trimming removed 1 base at V and 6 bases at J, with 8 bases between. The CDR3 runs 14 residues. CDR1 is SGHDT, CDR2 YYEEEE, per germline. DNA of the CDR3: TGTGCCAGCAGCTTGCGACAGTTTAATTCACCCCTCCACTTT. It translates to CASSLRQFNSPLHF.

J is TRBJ1-4 and V is TRBV28; tentatively, D is TRBD1 (5 bases). Trimming shortened V by 6 bases and J by 8 bases, and 16 bases separated the two germline ends. This CDR3 has 14 amino acids. Germline V gives CDR1 MDHEN, CDR2 SYDVKM. The CDR3 spells CASSPHIRGEKLFF. Here the CDR3 DNA reads TGTGCCAGCAGCCCCCACATTCGGGGGGAAAAACTGTTTTTT. Drawing the rest from reference TRBV28 and TRBJ1-4, the complete variable domain is DVKVTQSSRYLVKRTGEKVFLECVQDMDHENMFWYRQDPGLGLRLIYFSYDVKMKEKGDIPEGYSVSREKKERFSLILESASTNQTSMYLCASSPHIRGEKLFFGSGTQLSVL.

The rearrangement joins TRBV5-8 to TRBJ2-6; D not resolved. V lost 0 bases, J lost 2 bases, and 12 bases lay in between. The CDR3 sequence is 17 residues long. The germline CDR1 and CDR2 sequences are SGHTS and YDEGEE. The CDR3 reads CASSLVLWPAGANVLTF. In DNA form, the CDR3 reads TGTGCCAGCAGCTTGGTACTTTGGCCTGCTGGGGCCAACGTCCTGACTTTC.

The rearrangement joins TRBV28 to TRBJ1-1; TRBD1 aligns across 8 bases. After removal of 8 bases from V and 1 base from J, the junction contained 9 bases not matched to a gene. The CDR3 contains 15 residues. The germline V gene has CDR1 MDHEN and CDR2 SYDVKM. In DNA form, the CDR3 reads TGTGCCAGCGAAGTACCGGGACAGGCGAACACTGAAGCTTTCTTT. It codes for CASEVPGQANTEAFF.

The chain has TRBV12-3 or TRBV12-4 and TRBJ2-1; 7 positions match TRBD2. The CDR3 contains 14 residues. The V segment lost 6 bases and the J segment 5 bases; nucleotides outside the gene matches: 7. Written as DNA, the CDR3 is TGTGCCAGCAGGTGGGAGGGCCCCAACAATGAGCAGTTCTTC. Translating gives CASRWEGPNNEQFF.

This clonotype was seen more than once but under ten times. The chain recombines TRBV28 with TRBJ1-5; D ambiguous. The CDR3 covers 15 residues. Looked up from germline, CDR1 is MDHEN and CDR2 is SYDVKM. V lost 5 bases and J lost 2, with 13 bases in between. CDR3 in DNA: TGTGCCAGCAGTGAAACAGCGGGCGGCAATCAGCCCCAGCATTTT. Amino acid sequence: CASSETAGGNQPQHF.